The rows below give T cell receptor beta chains drawn from one sample of a study of blood T cell repertoires in COVID-19. Method: immunoSEQ multiplex PCR; TCRdb's copy keeps in-frame clones and lacks some. This sample has hundreds of thousands of clones, with approximately 90% found just once. Material: PBMCs or T cells enriched from blood (not recorded which). These receptor sequences come from a man aged 45 to 65 who had been exposed to COVID-19. CDR3s leave out the opening cysteine and the closing phenylalanine or tryptophan. The order of the fields is CDR3 protein, J gene, CDR3 length, V gene.

CDR3aa: AWSVQEGYTEAF; j_gene: TRBJ1-1; len: 12; v_gene: TRBV30
CDR3aa: ASSPQGALGNTIY; j_gene: TRBJ1-3; len: 13; v_gene: TRBV3-1/TRBV3-2
CDR3aa: ASSLGGADYGYT; j_gene: TRBJ1-2; len: 12; v_gene: TRBV28
CDR3aa: ASSHTGGLTEAF; j_gene: TRBJ1-1; len: 12; v_gene: TRBV7-9
CDR3aa: ASSYSRVPGKLF; j_gene: TRBJ1-4; len: 12; v_gene: TRBV6-5
CDR3aa: ASSPQMTAANTGELF; j_gene: TRBJ2-2; len: 15; v_gene: TRBV18
CDR3aa: ASSQPTGTSPLH; j_gene: TRBJ1-6; len: 12; v_gene: TRBV28
CDR3aa: AWSASMNTEAF; j_gene: TRBJ1-1; len: 11; v_gene: TRBV30
CDR3aa: ASSLGPVKGDTEAF; j_gene: TRBJ1-1; len: 14; v_gene: TRBV5-1
CDR3aa: ATSEPAGGSYNEQF; j_gene: TRBJ2-1; len: 14; v_gene: TRBV24-1
CDR3aa: ASSYSAWFRGYT; j_gene: TRBJ1-2; len: 12; v_gene: TRBV6-5
CDR3aa: ASSVGPGTEAF; j_gene: TRBJ1-1; len: 11; v_gene: TRBV9
CDR3aa: ASSFWGLGDTGELF; j_gene: TRBJ2-2; len: 14; v_gene: TRBV5-1